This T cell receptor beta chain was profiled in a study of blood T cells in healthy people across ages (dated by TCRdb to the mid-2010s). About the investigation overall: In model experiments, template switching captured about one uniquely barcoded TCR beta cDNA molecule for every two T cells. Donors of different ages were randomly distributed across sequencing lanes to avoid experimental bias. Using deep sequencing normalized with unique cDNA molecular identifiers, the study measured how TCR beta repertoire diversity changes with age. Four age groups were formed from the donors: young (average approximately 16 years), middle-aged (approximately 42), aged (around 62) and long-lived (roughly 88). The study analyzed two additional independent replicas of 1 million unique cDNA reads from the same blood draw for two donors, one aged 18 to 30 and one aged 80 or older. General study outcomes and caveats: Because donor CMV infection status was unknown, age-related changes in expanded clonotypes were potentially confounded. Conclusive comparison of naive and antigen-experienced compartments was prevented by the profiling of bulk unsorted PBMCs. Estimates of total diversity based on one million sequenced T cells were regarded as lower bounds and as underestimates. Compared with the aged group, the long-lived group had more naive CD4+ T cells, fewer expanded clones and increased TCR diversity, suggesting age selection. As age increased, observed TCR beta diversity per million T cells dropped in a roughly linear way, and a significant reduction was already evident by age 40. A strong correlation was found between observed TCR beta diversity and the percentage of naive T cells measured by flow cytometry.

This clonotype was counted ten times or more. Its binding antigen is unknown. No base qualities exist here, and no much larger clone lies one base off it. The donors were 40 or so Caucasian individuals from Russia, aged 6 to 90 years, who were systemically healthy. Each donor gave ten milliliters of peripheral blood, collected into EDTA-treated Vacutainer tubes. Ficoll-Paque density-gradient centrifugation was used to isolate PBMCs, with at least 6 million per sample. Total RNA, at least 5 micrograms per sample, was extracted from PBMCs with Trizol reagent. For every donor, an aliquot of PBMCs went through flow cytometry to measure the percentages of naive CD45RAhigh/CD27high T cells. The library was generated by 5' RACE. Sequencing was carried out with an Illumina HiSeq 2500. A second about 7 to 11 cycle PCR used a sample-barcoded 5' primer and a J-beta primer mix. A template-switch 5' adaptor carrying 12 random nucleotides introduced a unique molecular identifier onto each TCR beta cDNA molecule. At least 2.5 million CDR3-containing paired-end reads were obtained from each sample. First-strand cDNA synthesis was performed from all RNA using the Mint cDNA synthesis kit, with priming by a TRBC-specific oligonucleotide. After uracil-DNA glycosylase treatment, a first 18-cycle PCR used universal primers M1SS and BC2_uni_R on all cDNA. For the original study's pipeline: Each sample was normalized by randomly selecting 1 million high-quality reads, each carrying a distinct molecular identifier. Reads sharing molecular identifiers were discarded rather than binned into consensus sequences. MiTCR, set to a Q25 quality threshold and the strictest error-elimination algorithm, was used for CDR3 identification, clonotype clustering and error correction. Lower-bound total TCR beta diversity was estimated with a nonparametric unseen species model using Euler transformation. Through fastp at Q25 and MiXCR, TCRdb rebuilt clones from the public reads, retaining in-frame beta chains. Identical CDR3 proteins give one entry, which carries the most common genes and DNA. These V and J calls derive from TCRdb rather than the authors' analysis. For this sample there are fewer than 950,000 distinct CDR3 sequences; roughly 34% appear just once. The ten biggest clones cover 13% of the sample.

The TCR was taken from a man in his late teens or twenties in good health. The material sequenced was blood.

The CDR3 protein sequence reads: CSAREHETQETQYF. The nucleotides are TGCAGTGCTAGGGAACACGAAACCCAAGAGACCCAGTACTTC. The chain joins TRBV20-1 to TRBJ2-5; the D segment cannot be called with confidence. The cysteine opens and the phenylalanine closes a CDR3 of 14 amino acids. The kept DNA is CDR3 alone, 42 bases in frame from the first base. At the junction V is shortened by 3 bases and J by 1 base, with 12 bases in between. The germline V gene (reference sequence) provides CDR1 DFQATT and CDR2 SNEGSKA.